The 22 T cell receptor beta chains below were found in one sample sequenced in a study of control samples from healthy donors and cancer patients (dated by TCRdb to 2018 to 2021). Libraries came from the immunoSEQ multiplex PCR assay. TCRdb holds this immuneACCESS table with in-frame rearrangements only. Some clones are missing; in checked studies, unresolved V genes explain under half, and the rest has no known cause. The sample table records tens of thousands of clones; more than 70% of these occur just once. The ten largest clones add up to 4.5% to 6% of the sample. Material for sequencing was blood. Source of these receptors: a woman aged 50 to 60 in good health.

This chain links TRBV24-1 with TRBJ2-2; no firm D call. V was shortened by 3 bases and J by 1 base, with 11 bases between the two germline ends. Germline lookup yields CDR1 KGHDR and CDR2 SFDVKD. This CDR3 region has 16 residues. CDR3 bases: TGTGCCACCAGTGATCCACTCATGGGGAACACCGGGGAGCTGTTTTTT. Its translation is CATSDPLMGNTGELFF.

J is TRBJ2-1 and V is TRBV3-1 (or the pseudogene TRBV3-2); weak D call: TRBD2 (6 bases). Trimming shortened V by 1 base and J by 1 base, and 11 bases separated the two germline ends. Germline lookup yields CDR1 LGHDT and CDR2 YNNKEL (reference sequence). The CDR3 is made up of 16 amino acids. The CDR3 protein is CASSQGGSGSYNEQFF. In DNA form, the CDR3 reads TGTGCCAGCAGCCAAGGCGGCAGCGGGTCCTACAATGAGCAGTTCTTC.

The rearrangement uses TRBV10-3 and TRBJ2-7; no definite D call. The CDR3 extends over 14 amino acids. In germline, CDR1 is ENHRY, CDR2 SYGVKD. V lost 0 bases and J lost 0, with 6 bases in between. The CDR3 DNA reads TGTGCCATCAGTGAGTCGGTCAGCTCCTACGAGCAGTACTTC. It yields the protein CAISESVSSYEQYF.

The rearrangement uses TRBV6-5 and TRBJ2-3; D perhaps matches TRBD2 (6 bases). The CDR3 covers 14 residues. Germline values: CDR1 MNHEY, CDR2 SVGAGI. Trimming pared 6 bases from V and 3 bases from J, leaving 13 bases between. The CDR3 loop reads CASRMGGRTDTQYF. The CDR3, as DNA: TGTGCCAGCAGGATGGGGGGAAGAACAGATACGCAGTATTTT.

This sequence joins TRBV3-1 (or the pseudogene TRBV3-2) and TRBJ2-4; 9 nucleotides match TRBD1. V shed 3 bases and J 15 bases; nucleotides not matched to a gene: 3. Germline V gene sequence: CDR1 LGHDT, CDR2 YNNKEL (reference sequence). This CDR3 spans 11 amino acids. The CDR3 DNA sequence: TGTGCCAGCAGCCAGGGACAGGGTTGGTACTTC. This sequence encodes CASSQGQGWYF.

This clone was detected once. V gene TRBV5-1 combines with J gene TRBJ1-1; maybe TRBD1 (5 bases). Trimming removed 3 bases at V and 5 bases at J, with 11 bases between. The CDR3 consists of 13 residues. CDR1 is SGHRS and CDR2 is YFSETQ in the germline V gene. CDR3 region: CASSWGTGTEAFF. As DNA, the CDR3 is TGCGCCAGCAGCTGGGGGACGGGTACTGAAGCTTTCTTT.

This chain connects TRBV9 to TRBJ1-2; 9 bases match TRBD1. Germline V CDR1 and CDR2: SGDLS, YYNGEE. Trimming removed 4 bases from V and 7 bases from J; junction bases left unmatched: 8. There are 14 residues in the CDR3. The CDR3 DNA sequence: TGTGCCAGCAGCTCCCGGGACAGGGAGCTTGGCTACACCTTC. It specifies CASSSRDRELGYTF.

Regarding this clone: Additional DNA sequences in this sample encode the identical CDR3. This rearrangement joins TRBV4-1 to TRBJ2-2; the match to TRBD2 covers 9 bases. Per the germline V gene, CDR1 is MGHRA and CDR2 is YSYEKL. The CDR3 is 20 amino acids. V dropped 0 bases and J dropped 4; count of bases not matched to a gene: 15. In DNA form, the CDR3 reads TGCGCCAGCAGCCAAGATCTCCTCGCGGGGGGGAGAACTGGCACCGGGGAGCTGTTTTTT. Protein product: CASSQDLLAGGRTGTGELFF.

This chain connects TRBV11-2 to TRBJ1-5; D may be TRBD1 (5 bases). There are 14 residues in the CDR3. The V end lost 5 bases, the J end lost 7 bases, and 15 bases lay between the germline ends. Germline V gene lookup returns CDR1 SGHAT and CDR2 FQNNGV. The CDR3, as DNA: TGTGCCAGCAGCCAATCGGGCAGGGCCCAGCCCCAGCATTTT. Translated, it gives CASSQSGRAQPQHF.

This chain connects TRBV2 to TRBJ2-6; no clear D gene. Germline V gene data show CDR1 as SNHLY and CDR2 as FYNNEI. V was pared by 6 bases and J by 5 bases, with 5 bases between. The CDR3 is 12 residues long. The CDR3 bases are TGTGCCAGCAGCCTTAGGGCCAACGTCCTGACTTTC. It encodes CASSLRANVLTF.

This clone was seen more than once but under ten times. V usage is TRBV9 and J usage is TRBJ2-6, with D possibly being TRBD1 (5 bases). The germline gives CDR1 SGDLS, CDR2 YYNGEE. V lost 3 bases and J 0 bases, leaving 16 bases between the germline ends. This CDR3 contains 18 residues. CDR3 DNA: TGTGCCAGCAGCGAAGCCCCGACAGCATACTCTGGGGCCAACGTCCTGACTTTC. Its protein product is CASSEAPTAYSGANVLTF.

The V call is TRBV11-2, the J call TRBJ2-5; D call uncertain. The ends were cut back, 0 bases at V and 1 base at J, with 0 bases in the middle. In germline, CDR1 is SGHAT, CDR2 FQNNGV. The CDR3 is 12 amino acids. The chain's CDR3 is CASSLDQETQYF. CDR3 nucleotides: TGTGCCAGCAGCTTAGACCAAGAGACCCAGTACTTC.

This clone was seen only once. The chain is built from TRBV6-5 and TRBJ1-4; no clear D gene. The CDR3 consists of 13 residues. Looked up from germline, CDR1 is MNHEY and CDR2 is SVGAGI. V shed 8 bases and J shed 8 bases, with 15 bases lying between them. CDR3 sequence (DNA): TGTGCCAGCGCCCCGGGGTTTCGGGAAAAACTGTTTTTT. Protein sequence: CASAPGFREKLFF.

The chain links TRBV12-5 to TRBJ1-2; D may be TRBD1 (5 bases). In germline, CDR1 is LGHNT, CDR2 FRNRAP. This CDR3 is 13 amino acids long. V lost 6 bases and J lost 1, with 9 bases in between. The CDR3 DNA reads TGTGCTAGTGGGTCGGACAATAACTATGGCTACACCTTC. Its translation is CASGSDNNYGYTF.

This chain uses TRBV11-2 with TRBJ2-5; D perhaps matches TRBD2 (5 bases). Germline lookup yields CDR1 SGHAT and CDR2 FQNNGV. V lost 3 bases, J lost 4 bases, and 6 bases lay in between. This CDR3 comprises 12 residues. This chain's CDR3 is CASSLEAETQYF. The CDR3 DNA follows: TGTGCCAGCAGCTTGGAGGCAGAGACCCAGTACTTC. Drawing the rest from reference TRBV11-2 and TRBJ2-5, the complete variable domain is EAGVAQSPRYKIIEKRQSVAFWCNPISGHATLYWYQQILGQGPKLLIQFQNNGVVDDSQLPKDRFSAERLKGVDSTLKIQPAKLEDSAVYLCASSLEAETQYFGPGTRLLVL.

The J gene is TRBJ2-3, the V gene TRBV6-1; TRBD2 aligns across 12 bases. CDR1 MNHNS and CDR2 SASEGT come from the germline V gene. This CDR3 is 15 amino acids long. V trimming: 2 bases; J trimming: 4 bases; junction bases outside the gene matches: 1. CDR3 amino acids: CASSELAGGPDTQYF. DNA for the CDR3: TGTGCCAGCAGTGAACTAGCGGGGGGGCCAGATACGCAGTATTTT.

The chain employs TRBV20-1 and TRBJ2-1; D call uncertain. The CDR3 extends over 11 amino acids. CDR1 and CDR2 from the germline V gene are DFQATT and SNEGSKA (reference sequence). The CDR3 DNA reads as TGCAGCAGTAGTCCCTACAATGAGCAGTTCTTC. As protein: CSSSPYNEQFF.

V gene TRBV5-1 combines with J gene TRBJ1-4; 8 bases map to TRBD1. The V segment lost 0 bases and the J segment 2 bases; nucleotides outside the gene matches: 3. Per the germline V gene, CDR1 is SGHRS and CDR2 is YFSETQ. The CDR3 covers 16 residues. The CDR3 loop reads CASSLGQGRTNEKLFF. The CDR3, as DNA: TGCGCCAGCAGCTTGGGACAGGGGCGCACTAATGAAAAACTGTTTTTT.

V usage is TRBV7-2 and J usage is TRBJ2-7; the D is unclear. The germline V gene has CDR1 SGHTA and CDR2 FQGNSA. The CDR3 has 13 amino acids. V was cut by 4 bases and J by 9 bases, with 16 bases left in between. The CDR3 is CASSSSLEPGQYF. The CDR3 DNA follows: TGTGCCAGCAGCTCCTCTCTGGAACCCGGGCAGTACTTC.

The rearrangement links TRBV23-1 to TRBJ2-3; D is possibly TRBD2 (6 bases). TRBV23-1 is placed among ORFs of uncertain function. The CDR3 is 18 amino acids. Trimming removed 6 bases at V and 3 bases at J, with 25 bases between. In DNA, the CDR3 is TGCGCCAGCAGCCCTAACTGGCCCCCAGGCGGGGAAACAGATACGCAGTATTTT. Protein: CASSPNWPPGGETDTQYF.

The CDR3 region is CASSPNLQGLESYEQYF. Written as DNA, the CDR3 is TGTGCCAGCAGCCCTAACCTACAGGGTCTTGAATCCTACGAGCAGTACTTC. J is TRBJ2-7 and V is TRBV7-9; D may be TRBD1 (6 bases). The CDR3 consists of 17 residues. The V and J ends lost 5 bases and 1 base respectively, with 21 bases between them. Looked up from germline, CDR1 is SEHNR and CDR2 is FQNEAQ (reference sequence).

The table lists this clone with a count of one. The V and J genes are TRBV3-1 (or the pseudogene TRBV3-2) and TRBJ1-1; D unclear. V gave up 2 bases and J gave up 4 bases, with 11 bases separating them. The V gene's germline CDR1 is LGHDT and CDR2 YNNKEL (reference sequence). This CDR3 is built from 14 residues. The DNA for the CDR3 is TGTGCCAGCAGCCAAACCGTCAGGATCACTGAAGCTTTCTTT. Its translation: CASSQTVRITEAFF.